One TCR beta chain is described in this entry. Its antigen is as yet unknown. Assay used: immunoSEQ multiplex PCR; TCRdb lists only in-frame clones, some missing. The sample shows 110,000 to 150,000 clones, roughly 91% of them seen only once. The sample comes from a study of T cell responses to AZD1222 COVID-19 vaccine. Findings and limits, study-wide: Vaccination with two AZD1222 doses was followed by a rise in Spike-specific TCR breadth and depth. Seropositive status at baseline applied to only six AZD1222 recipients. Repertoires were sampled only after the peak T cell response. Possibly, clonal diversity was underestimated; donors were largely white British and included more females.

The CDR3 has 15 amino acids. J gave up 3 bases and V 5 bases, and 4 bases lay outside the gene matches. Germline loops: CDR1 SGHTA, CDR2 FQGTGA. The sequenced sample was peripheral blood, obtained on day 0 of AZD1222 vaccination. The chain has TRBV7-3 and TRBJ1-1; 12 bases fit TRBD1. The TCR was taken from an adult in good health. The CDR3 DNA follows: TGTGCCAGCAGCCGGGACAGGGGGCCTTACACTGAAGCTTTCTTT. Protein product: CASSRDRGPYTEAFF.